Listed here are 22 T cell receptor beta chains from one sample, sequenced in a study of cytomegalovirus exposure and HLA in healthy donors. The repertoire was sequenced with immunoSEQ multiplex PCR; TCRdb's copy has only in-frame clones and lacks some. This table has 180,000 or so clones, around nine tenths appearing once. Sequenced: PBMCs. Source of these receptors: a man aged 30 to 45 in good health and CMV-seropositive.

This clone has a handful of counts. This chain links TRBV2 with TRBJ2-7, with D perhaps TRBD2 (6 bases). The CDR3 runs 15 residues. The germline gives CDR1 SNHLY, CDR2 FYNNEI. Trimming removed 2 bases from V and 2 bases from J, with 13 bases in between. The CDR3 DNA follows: TGTGCCAGCAGTGAAATCCGGGACTCCCCCTACGAGCAGTACTTC. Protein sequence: CASSEIRDSPYEQYF.

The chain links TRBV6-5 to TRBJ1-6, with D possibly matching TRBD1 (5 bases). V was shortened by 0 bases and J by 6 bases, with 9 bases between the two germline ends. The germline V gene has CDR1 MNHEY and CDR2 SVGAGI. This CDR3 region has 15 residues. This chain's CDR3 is CASSYSRDVNSPLHF. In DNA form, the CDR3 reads TGTGCCAGCAGTTACTCGAGGGACGTTAATTCACCCCTCCACTTT.

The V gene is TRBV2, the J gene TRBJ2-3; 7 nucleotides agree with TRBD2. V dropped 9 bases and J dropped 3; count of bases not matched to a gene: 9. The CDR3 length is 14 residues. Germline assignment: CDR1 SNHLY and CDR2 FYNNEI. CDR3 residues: CASRLAGRTDTQYF. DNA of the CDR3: TGTGCCAGTCGCTTAGCGGGTAGGACAGATACGCAGTATTTT.

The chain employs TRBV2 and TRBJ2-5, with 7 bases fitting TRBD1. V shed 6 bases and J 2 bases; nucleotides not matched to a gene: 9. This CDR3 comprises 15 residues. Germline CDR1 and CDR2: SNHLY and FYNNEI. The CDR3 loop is CASRRDSKPQETQYF. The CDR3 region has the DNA TGTGCCAGCAGGAGGGACAGCAAGCCTCAAGAGACCCAGTACTTC.

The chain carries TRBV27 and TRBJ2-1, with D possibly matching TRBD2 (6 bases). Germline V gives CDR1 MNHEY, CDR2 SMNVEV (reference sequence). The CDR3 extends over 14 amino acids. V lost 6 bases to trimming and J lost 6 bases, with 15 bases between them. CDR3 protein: CASSRYLGGNEQFF. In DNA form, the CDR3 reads TGTGCCAGCAGCCGATATCTGGGGGGCAATGAGCAGTTCTTC.

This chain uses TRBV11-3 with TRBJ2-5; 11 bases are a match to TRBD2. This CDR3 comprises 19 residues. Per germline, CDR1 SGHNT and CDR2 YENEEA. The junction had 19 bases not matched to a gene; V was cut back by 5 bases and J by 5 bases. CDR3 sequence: CASSTPVSSGGQNLETQYF. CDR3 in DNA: TGTGCCAGCAGCACCCCCGTGTCTAGCGGGGGGCAAAACCTGGAGACCCAGTACTTC. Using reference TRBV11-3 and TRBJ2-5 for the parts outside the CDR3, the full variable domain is EAGVVQSPRYKIIEKKQPVAFWCNPISGHNTLYWYLQNLGQGPELLIRYENEEAVDDSQLPKDRFSAERLKGVDSTLKIQPAELGDSAVYLCASSTPVSSGGQNLETQYFGPGTRLLVL.

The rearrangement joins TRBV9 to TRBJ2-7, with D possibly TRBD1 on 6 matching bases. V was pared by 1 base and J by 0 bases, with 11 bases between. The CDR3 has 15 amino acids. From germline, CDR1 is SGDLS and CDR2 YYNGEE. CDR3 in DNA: TGTGCCAGCAGCGTATTCGGGACAACCTCCTACGAGCAGTACTTC. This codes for CASSVFGTTSYEQYF.

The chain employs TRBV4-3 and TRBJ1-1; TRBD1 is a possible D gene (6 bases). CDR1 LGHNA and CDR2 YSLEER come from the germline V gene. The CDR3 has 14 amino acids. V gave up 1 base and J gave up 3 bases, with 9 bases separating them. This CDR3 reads CASSQGTAHTEAFF. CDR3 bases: TGCGCCAGCAGCCAAGGGACAGCGCACACTGAAGCTTTCTTT.

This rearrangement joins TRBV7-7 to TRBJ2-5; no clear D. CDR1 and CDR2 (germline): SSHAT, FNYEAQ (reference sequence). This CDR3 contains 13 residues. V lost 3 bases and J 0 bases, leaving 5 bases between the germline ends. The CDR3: CASSFADQETQYF. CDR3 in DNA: TGTGCCAGCAGCTTTGCAGACCAAGAGACCCAGTACTTC.

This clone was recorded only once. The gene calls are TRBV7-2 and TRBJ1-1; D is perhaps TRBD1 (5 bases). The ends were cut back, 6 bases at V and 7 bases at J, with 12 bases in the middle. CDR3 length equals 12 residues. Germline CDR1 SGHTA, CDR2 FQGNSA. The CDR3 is CASSRARVEAFF. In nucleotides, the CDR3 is TGTGCCAGCAGTCGAGCCAGGGTTGAAGCTTTCTTT.

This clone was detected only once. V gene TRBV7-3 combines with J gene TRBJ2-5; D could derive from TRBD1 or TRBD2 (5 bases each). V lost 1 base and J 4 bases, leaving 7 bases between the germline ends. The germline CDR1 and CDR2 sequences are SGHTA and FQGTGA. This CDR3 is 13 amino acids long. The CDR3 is CASSLSGGETQYF. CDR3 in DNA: TGTGCCAGCAGCTTAAGTGGGGGAGAGACCCAGTACTTC.

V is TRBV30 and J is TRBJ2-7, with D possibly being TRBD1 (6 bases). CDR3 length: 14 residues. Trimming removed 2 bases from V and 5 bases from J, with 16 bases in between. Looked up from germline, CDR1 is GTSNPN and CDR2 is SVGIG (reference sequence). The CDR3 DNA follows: TGTGCCTGGAGTATGGCAGGGGTCATCAACGAGCAGTACTTC. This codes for CAWSMAGVINEQYF.

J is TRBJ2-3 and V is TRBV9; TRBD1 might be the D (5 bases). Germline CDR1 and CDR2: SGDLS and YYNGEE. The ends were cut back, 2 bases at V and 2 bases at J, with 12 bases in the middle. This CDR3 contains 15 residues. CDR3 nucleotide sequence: TGTGCCAGCAGCGTTCGCCCGACAGTCACAGATACGCAGTATTTT. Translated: CASSVRPTVTDTQYF. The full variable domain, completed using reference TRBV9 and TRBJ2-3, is DSGVTQTPKHLITATGQRVTLRCSPRSGDLSVYWYQQSLDQGLQFLIQYYNGEERAKGNILERFSAQQFPDLHSELNLSSLELGDSALYFCASSVRPTVTDTQYFGPGTRLTVL.

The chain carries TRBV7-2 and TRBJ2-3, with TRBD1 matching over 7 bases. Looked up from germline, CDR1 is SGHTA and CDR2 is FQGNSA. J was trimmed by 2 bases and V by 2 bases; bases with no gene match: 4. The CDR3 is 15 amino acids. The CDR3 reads CASSLSQGVTDTQYF. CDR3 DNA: TGTGCCAGCAGCTTAAGCCAGGGGGTCACAGATACGCAGTATTTT.

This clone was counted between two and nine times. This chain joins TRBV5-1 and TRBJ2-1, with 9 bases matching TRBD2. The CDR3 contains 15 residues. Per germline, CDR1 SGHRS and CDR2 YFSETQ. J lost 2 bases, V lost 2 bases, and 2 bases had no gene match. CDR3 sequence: CASSFLAGAYNEQFF. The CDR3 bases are TGCGCCAGCAGCTTTTTAGCGGGAGCCTACAATGAGCAGTTCTTC.

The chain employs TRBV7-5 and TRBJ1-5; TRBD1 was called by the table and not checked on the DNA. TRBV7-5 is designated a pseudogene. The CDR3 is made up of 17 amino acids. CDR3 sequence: CARTRQGPFHSNQPQHF. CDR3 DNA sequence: TGTGCCAGAACCCGACAAGGCCCATTCCATAGCAATCAGCCCCAGCATTTT.

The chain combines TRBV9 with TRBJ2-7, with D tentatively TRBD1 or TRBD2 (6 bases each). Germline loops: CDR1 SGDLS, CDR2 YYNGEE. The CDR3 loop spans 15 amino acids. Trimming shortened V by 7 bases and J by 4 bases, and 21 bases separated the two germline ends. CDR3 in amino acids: CASSAYGQGRYEQYF. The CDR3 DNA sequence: TGTGCCAGCTCCGCGTATGGGCAGGGGAGGTACGAGCAGTACTTC.

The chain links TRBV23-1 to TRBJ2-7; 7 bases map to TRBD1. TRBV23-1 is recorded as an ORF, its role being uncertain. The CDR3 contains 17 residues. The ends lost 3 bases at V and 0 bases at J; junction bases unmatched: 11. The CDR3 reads CASSHAPDRKTSYEQYF. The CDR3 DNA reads TGCGCCAGCAGTCACGCCCCGGACAGGAAAACCTCCTACGAGCAGTACTTC.

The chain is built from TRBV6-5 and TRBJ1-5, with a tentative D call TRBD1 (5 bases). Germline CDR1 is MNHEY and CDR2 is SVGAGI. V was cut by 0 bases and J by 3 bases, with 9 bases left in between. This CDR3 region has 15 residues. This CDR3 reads CASSYSGQDNQPQHF. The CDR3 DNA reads TGTGCCAGCAGTTACTCCGGACAAGACAATCAGCCCCAGCATTTT.

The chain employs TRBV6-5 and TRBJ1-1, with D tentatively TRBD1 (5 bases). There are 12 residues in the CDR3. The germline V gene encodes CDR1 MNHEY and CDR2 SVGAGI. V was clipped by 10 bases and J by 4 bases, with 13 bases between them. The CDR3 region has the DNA TGTGCCACTTCCCGGGGGGGCACTGAAGCTTTCTTT. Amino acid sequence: CATSRGGTEAFF.

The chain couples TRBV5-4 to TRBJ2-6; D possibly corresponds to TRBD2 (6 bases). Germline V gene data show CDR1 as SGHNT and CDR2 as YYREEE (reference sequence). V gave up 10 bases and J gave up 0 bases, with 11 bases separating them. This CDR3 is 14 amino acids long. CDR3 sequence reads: CACRGSSGANVLTF. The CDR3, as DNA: TGTGCCTGCCGGGGGTCCTCTGGGGCCAACGTCCTGACTTTC.

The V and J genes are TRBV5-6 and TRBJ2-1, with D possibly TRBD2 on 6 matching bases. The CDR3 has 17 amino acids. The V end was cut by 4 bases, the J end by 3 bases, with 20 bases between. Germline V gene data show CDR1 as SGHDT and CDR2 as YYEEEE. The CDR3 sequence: CASSLALRDSGYNEQFF. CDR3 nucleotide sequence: TGTGCCAGCAGCCTGGCCCTCCGTGATAGCGGCTACAATGAGCAGTTCTTC.